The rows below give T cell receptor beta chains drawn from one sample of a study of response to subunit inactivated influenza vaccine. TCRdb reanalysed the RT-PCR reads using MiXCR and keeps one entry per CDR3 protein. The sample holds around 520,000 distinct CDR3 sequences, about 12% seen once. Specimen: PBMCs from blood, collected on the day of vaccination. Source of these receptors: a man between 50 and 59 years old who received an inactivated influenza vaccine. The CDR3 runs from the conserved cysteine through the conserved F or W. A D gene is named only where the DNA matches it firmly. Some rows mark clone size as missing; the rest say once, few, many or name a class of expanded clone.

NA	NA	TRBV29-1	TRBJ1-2	TGCAGCGTTCGGGCAACCGCGGGCTACACCTTC	CSVRATAGYTF
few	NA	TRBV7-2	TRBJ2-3	TGTGCCAGCAGCTTAAGAGAACAGACGCAGTATTTT	CASSLREQTQYF
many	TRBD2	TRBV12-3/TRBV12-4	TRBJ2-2	TGTGCCAGCAGCCCTCGACTAGCGGTGAACACCGGGGAGCTGTTTTTT	CASSPRLAVNTGELFF
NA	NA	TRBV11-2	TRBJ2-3	TGTGCCAGCAGCTTACAGACAGGACACCCGCAGTATTTT	CASSLQTGHPQYF
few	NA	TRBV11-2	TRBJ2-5	TGTGCCAGCAGCTTAGTTGGGGTGCCCGAAGAGACCCAGTACTTC	CASSLVGVPEETQYF
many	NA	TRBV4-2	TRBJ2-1	TGTGCCAGCAGCCTTTTTCGGACCCCTGACAATGAGCAGTTCTTC	CASSLFRTPDNEQFF
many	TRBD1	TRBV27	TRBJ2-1	TGTGCCAGCAGTCCCCGACAGGGGGCCTACAATGAGCAGTTCTTC	CASSPRQGAYNEQFF
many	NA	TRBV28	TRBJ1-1	TGTGCCAGCAGTTTATCTGAAATGACCCTGAACACTGAAGCTTTCTTT	CASSLSEMTLNTEAFF
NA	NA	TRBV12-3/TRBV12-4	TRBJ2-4	TGTGCCAGCAGCTTCCCCCCCCCAAACATTCAGTACTTC	CASSFPPPNIQYF
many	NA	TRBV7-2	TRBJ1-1	TGTGCCAGCAGCTTCAGGTTGAACACTGAAGCTTTCTTT	CASSFRLNTEAFF
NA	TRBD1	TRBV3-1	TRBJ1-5	TGTGCCAGCAGCGATTCACAGGGGTCGGGGAATCAGCCCCAGCATTTT	CASSDSQGSGNQPQHF
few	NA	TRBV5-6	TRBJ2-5	TGTGCCAGCAGCGACGAGGGGTCAGACCAAGAGACCCAGTACTTC	CASSDEGSDQETQYF
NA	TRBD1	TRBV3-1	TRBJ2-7	TGTGCCAGCAGCCACGACGGGACAGCCCACGAGCAGTACTTC	CASSHDGTAHEQYF
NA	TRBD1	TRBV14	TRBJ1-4	TGTGCCAGCAGCCAAGACGGACGGCAGGGGGCATTCTTGAATGAAAAACTGTTTTTT	CASSQDGRQGAFLNEKLFF
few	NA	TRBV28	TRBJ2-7	TGTGCCAGCAGTTTATACCTTTCCTACGAGCAGTACTTC	CASSLYLSYEQYF
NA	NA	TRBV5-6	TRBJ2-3	TGTGCCAGCAACGTAGACAGTTGGGCAGATACGCAGTATTTT	CASNVDSWADTQYF
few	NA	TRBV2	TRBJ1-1	TGTGCCAGCAAGATGGGGGGGTCTGTCACTGAAGCTTTCTTT	CASKMGGSVTEAFF
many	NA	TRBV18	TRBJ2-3	TGTGCCAGCTCACCTATCGCAGATACGCAGTATTTT	CASSPIADTQYF
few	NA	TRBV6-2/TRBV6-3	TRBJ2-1	TGTGCCAGCATCGACGCGAACAATGAGCAGTTCTTC	CASIDANNEQFF
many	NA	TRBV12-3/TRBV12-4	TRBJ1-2	TGTGCCAGCACCCAAACAGCTAACTATGGCTACACCTTC	CASTQTANYGYTF
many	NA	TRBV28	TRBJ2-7	TGTGCCAGCAGTTGGCAGTCCCTAGCGCAGAACTACGAGCAGTACTTC	CASSWQSLAQNYEQYF
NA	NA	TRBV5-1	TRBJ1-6	TGCGCCAGCAGCTTGGCCCCCGGATCAGGGAACGGTTCACCCCTCCACTTT	CASSLAPGSGNGSPLHF
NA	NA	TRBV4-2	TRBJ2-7	TGTGCCAGCAGCCCTGGGCTCGCGGGGGCCGTCTCCTACGAGCAGTACTTC	CASSPGLAGAVSYEQYF